This T cell receptor beta chain comes out of a study of T cells after yellow fever vaccination. Study results and limitations: The secondary response showed a weaker magnitude and a faster peak, day 5 versus 15.

TCRdb reprocessed the 5' RACE reads via MiXCR and lists one record per CDR3 protein. The sample lists approximately 610,000 distinct CDR3 sequences; roughly a sixth were seen once. As to this clonotype: Its target is unknown.

The V and J ends lost 3 bases and 6 bases respectively, with 12 bases between them. The CDR3 sequence is 13 residues long. Looked up from germline, CDR1 is MGHRA and CDR2 is YSYEKL. The sequencing here drew on PBMCs, taken 5 to 6 days after the first yellow fever vaccination. This receptor was taken from a man aged 18 to 30 who received the YFV17D yellow fever vaccine. The chain joins TRBV4-1 to TRBJ2-7, with D perhaps matching TRBD1 (5 bases). The CDR3 coding sequence is TGCGCCAGCAGCCATTCGGCAGGGTCCGAGCAGTACTTC. It encodes CASSHSAGSEQYF.